What follows describes a single TCR beta chain. These data come from a study of blood T cell repertoires in COVID-19. Overall study: Spain, Italy and the United States supplied samples that represented acute and convalescent COVID-19. In each case, the material was cDNA or gDNA derived from T cells, B-cell-depleted T cells, or PBMCs.

The authors' processing: Estimation of nucleated cell counts was performed using reference gene primer amplification. TCRdb's copy holds only in-frame clones and misses some; the assay was immunoSEQ multiplex PCR. V and J calls plus clone size are reproduced from that table; the DNA served to infer D and trimming. The data hold about 88,000 clones, with 88% observed a single time. The J segment lost 1 base and the V segment lost 3 bases, leaving 4 bases of the junction unmatched. The CDR3 runs to 15 residues. Germline CDR1 is KGHDR and CDR2 is SFDVKD. The receptor comes from an elderly woman with acute or convalescent COVID-19. Sequencing was done on a sample of peripheral blood. The chain has TRBV24-1 and TRBJ2-5; 7 bases agree with TRBD2. CDR3: CATSDITSAQETQYF. The DNA of the CDR3 is TGTGCCACCAGTGATATTACTAGCGCCCAAGAGACCCAGTACTTC.